This T cell receptor (beta chain) was obtained from a study of T cell responses to AZD1222 COVID-19 vaccine. Trimming shortened V by 1 base and J by 3 bases, and 6 bases separated the two germline ends. CDR1 is LGHDT and CDR2 is YNNKEL in the germline V gene (reference sequence). The length of the CDR3 is 14 residues. Assay: immunoSEQ multiplex PCR; the TCRdb copy retains only in-frame clones and omits some. The profile shows about 150,000 clones, 75% to 95% of them singletons. General observations from the study: The repertoires were collected only after the peak T cell response.

A remark on this clone: The target antigen is unknown. The same CDR3 also results from other DNA sequences found in this sample.

V gene TRBV3-1 (or the pseudogene TRBV3-2) combines with J gene TRBJ2-2; D gene uncertain. This TCR derives from an adult in good health. The input for sequencing was peripheral blood, taken on day 0 of MenACWY control vaccination. The chain's CDR3 is CASSQAPDTGELFF. Written as DNA, the CDR3 is TGTGCCAGCAGCCAAGCCCCGGACACCGGGGAGCTGTTTTTT.